The text below deals with one T cell receptor beta chain. Its antigen remains unidentified. Via MiXCR, TCRdb re-called the 5' RACE reads, giving one row per CDR3 protein. The sample includes approximately 550,000 distinct CDR3 sequences, over 9.5% of them seen just once. This entry is derived from a study of CD8 T cells in ankylosing spondylitis. Study-wide results and caveats: Characteristic of ankylosing spondylitis blood, it appeared, was a TCR beta motif comprising roughly eight highly homologous variants. Prior work had noted some motif variants in reactive arthritis blood and synovial fluid. Disease-linked clones reportedly concentrated significantly in matched ankylosing spondylitis synovial fluid.

The CDR3 has 13 amino acids. V was clipped by 3 bases and J by 8 bases, with 8 bases between them. The receptor's source is a male donor with ankylosing spondylitis. The material sequenced was blood, either unsorted or a sorted T cell fraction (not recorded which). The V call is TRBV12-3 or TRBV12-4, the J call TRBJ1-6; D is unresolved. The CDR3 sequence is CASSFPPYSPLHF. The CDR3, as DNA: TGTGCCAGCAGTTTCCCCCCATATTCACCCCTCCACTTT.